This passage covers 8 T cell receptor beta chains from one sample sequenced in a study of T cell responses to AZD1222 COVID-19 vaccine (dated by TCRdb to about 2021). According to the study, the label for this sample's time point signals: about 28 days (+/-7) after the second vaccine dose. The receptor library was made with the immunoSEQ multiplex PCR assay. This is the immuneACCESS table as TCRdb keeps it, with only in-frame sequences that have V and J called. A part of the clones is gone; compared with another copy, unresolved V genes explain less than half, and the rest is unexplained. The sample data list some 180,000 clones, and about 89% of these were observed just once. Of the sample, 1.5% to 2% is held by the ten largest clones. The specimen comprised peripheral blood, sampled 28 days after the second AZD1222 dose. Every receptor here comes from an adult who received the AZD1222 COVID-19 vaccine.

The chain is built from TRBV6-5 and TRBJ1-1, with a tentative D call TRBD1 (5 bases). CDR3 length: 13 amino acids. V gave up 7 bases and J gave up 1 base, with 10 bases separating them. Germline V CDR1 and CDR2: MNHEY, SVGAGI. The CDR3, as DNA: TGTGCCAGCAACCAAGACAGGAACACTGAAGCTTTCTTT. The encoded protein is CASNQDRNTEAFF.

V is TRBV5-1 and J is TRBJ2-1; 8 bases fit TRBD2. The trim removed 2 bases at V and 7 bases at J, leaving 8 bases unmatched. Germline V lookup: CDR1 SGHRS, CDR2 YFSETQ. The CDR3 covers 15 residues. The CDR3 sequence: CASSFGGGQRNEQFF. The CDR3 DNA reads TGCGCCAGCAGCTTCGGCGGGGGGCAACGGAATGAGCAGTTCTTC.

The chain is built from TRBV11-2 and TRBJ1-1, with D perhaps matching TRBD1 (5 bases). Trimming removed 2 bases from V and 7 bases from J, with 11 bases in between. The CDR3 is 13 residues long. Germline CDR1 reads SGHAT; CDR2 reads FQNNGV. CDR3 coding DNA: TGTGCCAGCAGCTTACGAGGGGAGGATGAAGCTTTCTTT. Amino acid sequence: CASSLRGEDEAFF.

V is TRBV30 and J is TRBJ2-1; 9 bases are a match to TRBD2. CDR1 is GTSNPN, CDR2 SVGIG, per germline (reference sequence). With V trimmed by 3 bases and J by 0 bases, 3 bases remained unmatched. CDR3 size: 15 residues. CDR3 DNA: TGTGCCTGGAGCAGCGGGAGGACCTCCTACAATGAGCAGTTCTTC. It encodes CAWSSGRTSYNEQFF.

This chain links TRBV6-2 or TRBV6-3 with TRBJ1-6, with D unclear. With 0 bases removed from V and 0 bases from J, the gap between germline ends came to 9 bases. CDR3 length: 17 residues. The germline V gene encodes CDR1 MNHEY and CDR2 SVGEGT. CDR3 loop: CASSYSDPISYNSPLHF. Here the CDR3 DNA reads TGTGCCAGCAGTTACTCGGATCCGATCTCCTATAATTCACCCCTCCACTTT.

This chain uses TRBV6-5 with TRBJ2-4, with 10 bases aligning to TRBD1. This CDR3 is 15 amino acids long. V shed 0 bases and J 7 bases; nucleotides not matched to a gene: 3. Germline values: CDR1 MNHEY, CDR2 SVGAGI. DNA of the CDR3: TGTGCCAGCAGTTACTCGAGGACAGGGGGTAACATTCAGTACTTC. This sequence encodes CASSYSRTGGNIQYF.

The J gene is TRBJ1-2, the V gene TRBV29-1; the D gene is possibly TRBD1 (5 bases). V was trimmed by 6 bases and J by 4 bases, leaving 9 bases between them. In germline, CDR1 is SQVTM, CDR2 ANQGSEA. The CDR3 has 11 residues. The CDR3 DNA reads as TGCAGCGTCGGGACCGGCTATGGCTACACCTTC. Encoded protein: CSVGTGYGYTF.

The J gene is TRBJ1-3, the V gene TRBV14, with D unresolved. The V gene's germline CDR1 is SGHDN and CDR2 FVKESK. Trimming cost V 0 bases and J 4 bases, with 13 bases left between them. CDR3 length equals 16 residues. The CDR3: CASSQEWPSSGNTIYF. CDR3 sequence (DNA): TGTGCCAGCAGCCAAGAGTGGCCCTCGTCCGGAAACACCATATATTTT.